These T cell receptor beta chains were read from a single sample in a study of cytomegalovirus exposure and HLA in healthy donors. The table came from immunoSEQ multiplex PCR; TCRdb's copy has only in-frame clones and leaves some out. The sample contains about 110,000 clones, about 68% of which appear only once. The sample comprised PBMCs. These receptors originate from a woman between 35 and 50 years old in good health and CMV-seropositive. The CDR3 runs from the conserved cysteine through the conserved F or W. The D gene is left open where the match is weak. The size entry is marked missing in some rows and otherwise reads once, few, many or a size class.

D: NA; V: TRBV4-2; size: NA; J: TRBJ2-5; DNA: TGTGCCAGCAGCCAAGCTCTCCAAGAGACCCAGTACTTC; CDR3: CASSQALQETQYF
D: NA; V: TRBV13; size: NA; J: TRBJ2-5; DNA: TGTGCCAGCAGCCTAGGCTACCAGGGTGAGACCCAGTACTTC; CDR3: CASSLGYQGETQYF
D: NA; V: TRBV4-2; size: few; J: TRBJ1-1; DNA: TGTGCCAGCAGCCAAGATCCCCGCGTACTCGAAGCTTTCTTT; CDR3: CASSQDPRVLEAFF
D: NA; V: TRBV7-9; size: few; J: TRBJ2-5; DNA: TGTGCCAGCAGCCCGCCGGGACTCAACGGGGGGACCCAGTACTTC; CDR3: CASSPPGLNGGTQYF
D: TRBD2; V: TRBV9; size: NA; J: TRBJ2-5; DNA: TGTGCCAGCAGCGTATTGGCTAGCGGGAGTGAGACCCAGTACTTC; CDR3: CASSVLASGSETQYF
D: NA; V: TRBV6-6; size: NA; J: TRBJ2-7; DNA: TGTGCCAGCAGTTCGACCGCAACGAGGGGGTCCTACGAGCAGTACTTC; CDR3: CASSSTATRGSYEQYF
D: TRBD2; V: TRBV7-9; size: NA; J: TRBJ2-3; DNA: TGTGCCAGCAGCCCAACTAGCGCCACAGATACGCAGTATTTT; CDR3: CASSPTSATDTQYF
D: NA; V: TRBV23-1; size: few; J: TRBJ1-2; DNA: TGCGCCAGGGCGGGAGGGGGGAATGGCTACACCTTC; CDR3: CARAGGGNGYTF
D: TRBD2; V: TRBV5-1; size: NA; J: TRBJ2-1; DNA: TGCGCCAGCAGCCCCCTAGCGGACCTCAATGAGCAGTTCTTC; CDR3: CASSPLADLNEQFF
D: TRBD1; V: TRBV29-1; size: NA; J: TRBJ2-6; DNA: TGCAGCGTTCAGGGGGCGAGAGGGGCCAACGTCCTGACTTTC; CDR3: CSVQGARGANVLTF
D: NA; V: TRBV6-1; size: NA; J: TRBJ2-6; DNA: TGTGCCAGCAGTGAGGGCAGGGTAAGGCTTCCTGGGGCCAACGTCCTGACTTTC; CDR3: CASSEGRVRLPGANVLTF
D: TRBD1; V: TRBV18; size: NA; J: TRBJ1-3; DNA: TGTGCCAGCTCACCAGACAGGGGTATCTCTGGAAACACCATATATTTT; CDR3: CASSPDRGISGNTIYF
D: TRBD1; V: TRBV10-3; size: NA; J: TRBJ1-1; DNA: TGTGCCATCGGGATCGACAGGGGGCCGGCCACTGAAGCTTTCTTT; CDR3: CAIGIDRGPATEAFF
D: TRBD1; V: TRBV7-3; size: NA; J: TRBJ1-4; DNA: TGTGCCAGCAGCTTAGGACAGGGGGCTAATGAAAAACTGTTTTTT; CDR3: CASSLGQGANEKLFF
D: NA; V: TRBV18; size: few; J: TRBJ1-3; DNA: TGTGCCAGCTCACCAGCCAGGCGTTCCTCTGGAAACACCATATATTTT; CDR3: CASSPARRSSGNTIYF
D: NA; V: TRBV6-6; size: few; J: TRBJ1-3; DNA: TGTGCCAGCAGTTACGGTGGGGGCTCGGTAAACACCATATATTTT; CDR3: CASSYGGGSVNTIYF
D: NA; V: TRBV2; size: NA; J: TRBJ2-1; DNA: TGTGCCAGCAGTGAACTAGCGACCTACAATGAGCAGTTCTTC; CDR3: CASSELATYNEQFF
D: TRBD1; V: TRBV30; size: NA; J: TRBJ1-4; DNA: TGTGCCTGGAGTCCCCACAGGGGGCTAAATGAAAAACTGTTTTTT; CDR3: CAWSPHRGLNEKLFF
D: TRBD1; V: TRBV4-3; size: NA; J: TRBJ2-7; DNA: TGCGCCAGCAGCCAAGATCTAGGGGGGACAGGGGTAGGCGAGCAGTACTTC; CDR3: CASSQDLGGTGVGEQYF
D: TRBD2; V: TRBV7-6; size: NA; J: TRBJ2-3; DNA: TGTGCCAGCAGCTTAGGCGGCGGGGGGGCGAAAGATACGCAGTATTTT; CDR3: CASSLGGGGAKDTQYF
D: NA; V: TRBV5-1; size: NA; J: TRBJ1-3; DNA: TGCGCCAGCAGCCAGGTTGAGAGCACAGGAAACACCATATATTTT; CDR3: CASSQVESTGNTIYF
D: NA; V: TRBV11-2; size: once; J: TRBJ1-1; DNA: TGTGCCAGCAGCTTGGCGGTGTTGAACACTGAAGCTTTCTTT; CDR3: CASSLAVLNTEAFF
D: TRBD1; V: TRBV2; size: NA; J: TRBJ1-1; DNA: TGTGCCAGCAGCCCTTTGGGACAGGGGGGCACTGAAGCTTTCTTT; CDR3: CASSPLGQGGTEAFF
D: NA; V: TRBV2; size: NA; J: TRBJ2-4; DNA: TGTGCCAGCACTGCAGTCGCCACCATTCAGTACTTC; CDR3: CASTAVATIQYF
D: NA; V: TRBV6-6; size: NA; J: TRBJ1-2; DNA: TGTGCCAGCAGTCTAAACAGTTACTCTGGCTACACCTTC; CDR3: CASSLNSYSGYTF
D: TRBD1; V: TRBV6-5; size: NA; J: TRBJ2-2; DNA: TGTGCCAGCCGGGGAACAGGGGCCCTGCCCGGGGAGCTGTTTTTT; CDR3: CASRGTGALPGELFF
D: NA; V: TRBV27; size: NA; J: TRBJ1-2; DNA: TGTGCCAGCAGTTTTTTGGGTGAGGATGGCTACACCTTC; CDR3: CASSFLGEDGYTF
D: TRBD2; V: TRBV7-2; size: few; J: TRBJ2-7; DNA: TGTGCCAGCAGCTTAATCCCGGGAGGCTCCTACGAGCAGTACTTC; CDR3: CASSLIPGGSYEQYF
D: TRBD1; V: TRBV7-2; size: NA; J: TRBJ2-7; DNA: TGTGCCAGCAGCTTGGCAGGGGGCTTTTCCTACGAGCAGTACTTC; CDR3: CASSLAGGFSYEQYF
D: TRBD2; V: TRBV2; size: NA; J: TRBJ2-3; DNA: TGTGCCAGCAGTGATGTAGCGGGGGGCCGGGATACGCAGTATTTT; CDR3: CASSDVAGGRDTQYF
D: TRBD1; V: TRBV15; size: NA; J: TRBJ1-5; DNA: TGTGCCACCAGCAAAGTCCCCGGGACAGGGAAACAGCCCCAGCATTTT; CDR3: CATSKVPGTGKQPQHF
D: NA; V: TRBV6-1; size: NA; J: TRBJ1-2; DNA: TGTGCCAGCAGTGAACTCGACAGGAACTATGGCTACACCTTC; CDR3: CASSELDRNYGYTF
D: NA; V: TRBV5-1; size: NA; J: TRBJ1-4; DNA: TGCGCCAGCAGCTTGGTCCCACTTTCATATACCAATGAAAAACTGTTTTTT; CDR3: CASSLVPLSYTNEKLFF
D: TRBD2; V: TRBV9; size: NA; J: TRBJ2-5; DNA: TGTGCCAGCAGCCCCGGGATTTTAGCGGGGGGCCCTACCCCTTTCAGGGAGACCCAGTACTTC; CDR3: CASSPGILAGGPTPFRETQYF
D: NA; V: TRBV6-5; size: NA; J: TRBJ2-5; DNA: TGTGCCAGCAGTCCCGCAGCGGAACAAGAGACCCAGTACTTC; CDR3: CASSPAAEQETQYF
D: TRBD1; V: TRBV5-1; size: few; J: TRBJ2-7; DNA: TGCGCCAGCAGGGCAGGACAGGGACACTACGAGCAGTACTTC; CDR3: CASRAGQGHYEQYF
D: TRBD1; V: TRBV27; size: NA; J: TRBJ2-7; DNA: TGTGCCAGCAGTTCCCGGGACAGTACCTACGAGCAGTACTTC; CDR3: CASSSRDSTYEQYF
D: NA; V: TRBV7-2; size: NA; J: TRBJ2-7; DNA: TGTGCCAGCAGCCAGAAGACAGGATCCTACGAGCAGTACTTC; CDR3: CASSQKTGSYEQYF
D: TRBD1; V: TRBV19; size: NA; J: TRBJ1-5; DNA: TGTGCCAGTAGGGGACAGGGTCGCAATCAGCCCCAGCATTTT; CDR3: CASRGQGRNQPQHF
D: NA; V: TRBV5-1; size: NA; J: TRBJ2-5; DNA: TGCGCCAGCAGCTTTTCAGGGGTCCAAGAGACCCAGTACTTC; CDR3: CASSFSGVQETQYF
D: NA; V: TRBV11-1; size: NA; J: TRBJ1-1; DNA: TGTGCCAGCACCAGCTTATCAGGGAACACTGAAGCTTTCTTT; CDR3: CASTSLSGNTEAFF
D: NA; V: TRBV6-1; size: NA; J: TRBJ2-7; DNA: TGTGCCAGCAGTGTAGGAGCGGTGAACTACGAGCAGTACTTC; CDR3: CASSVGAVNYEQYF
D: NA; V: TRBV19; size: few; J: TRBJ2-3; DNA: TGTGCCAGTAGTATATGGGGCGGGGATCTAGATACGCAGTATTTT; CDR3: CASSIWGGDLDTQYF
D: TRBD1; V: TRBV4-1; size: NA; J: TRBJ2-7; DNA: TGCGCCAGCAGCCAAGGACAGGGTAGCGCCCACGAGCAGTACTTC; CDR3: CASSQGQGSAHEQYF
D: NA; V: TRBV19; size: NA; J: TRBJ2-3; DNA: TGTGCCAGTAGTAGGGGGGTGGAGTACTGGACAGATACGCAGTATTTT; CDR3: CASSRGVEYWTDTQYF
D: TRBD1; V: TRBV29-1; size: once; J: TRBJ1-1; DNA: TGCAGCGTTGCGAGGGACAGGCGGAGAAACACTGAAGCTTTCTTT; CDR3: CSVARDRRRNTEAFF
D: NA; V: TRBV19; size: few; J: TRBJ2-1; DNA: TGTGCCAGTAAGAGGGGGGGCACGAACTACAATGAGCAGTTCTTC; CDR3: CASKRGGTNYNEQFF
D: NA; V: TRBV5-1; size: once; J: TRBJ2-1; DNA: TGCGCCAGCAGCTTGGAGGCCGGGAGTACGGATGAGCAGTTCTTC; CDR3: CASSLEAGSTDEQFF
D: TRBD1; V: TRBV27; size: NA; J: TRBJ1-2; DNA: TGTGCCAGCAGTTTTCTATCCGGGACAGGGGTGAGGAATGGCTACACCTTC; CDR3: CASSFLSGTGVRNGYTF
D: NA; V: TRBV20-1; size: NA; J: TRBJ1-1; DNA: TGCAGTGCTACGTGGGGCCAGGGGGCTTTCTTT; CDR3: CSATWGQGAFF
D: NA; V: TRBV18; size: once; J: TRBJ1-1; DNA: TGTGCCAGCTCACCACTGGCGAACACTGAAGCTTTCTTT; CDR3: CASSPLANTEAFF
D: NA; V: TRBV21-1; size: NA; J: TRBJ2-5; DNA: TGTGCCAGCACCAACCATACTATGCGGGGGGGTGAGGTCCACCAAGAGACCCAGTACTTC; CDR3: CASTNHTMRGGEVHQETQYF
D: TRBD2; V: TRBV27; size: NA; J: TRBJ2-3; DNA: TGTGCCACCAGTCGGACTAGCGGGAGCACAGATACGCAGTATTTT; CDR3: CATSRTSGSTDTQYF
D: NA; V: TRBV29-1; size: NA; J: TRBJ1-1; DNA: TGCAGCGTCGCAAACGGGAACACTGAAGCTTTCTTT; CDR3: CSVANGNTEAFF
D: NA; V: TRBV7-3; size: NA; J: TRBJ2-1; DNA: TGTGCCAGCAGCTGGGGGACTGGCCACAATGAGCAGTTCTTC; CDR3: CASSWGTGHNEQFF
D: NA; V: TRBV18; size: NA; J: TRBJ1-4; DNA: TGTGCCAGCTCACCACAAGAGAGGGTCCGGGAAAAACTGTTTTTT; CDR3: CASSPQERVREKLFF
D: TRBD1; V: TRBV9; size: NA; J: TRBJ1-2; DNA: TGTGCCAGCAGCGGGACAGGGGATAGCTATGGCTACACCTTC; CDR3: CASSGTGDSYGYTF